What follows describes a single TCR beta chain. Its matching antigen is unknown. This CDR3 has 15 amino acids. The ends lost 5 bases at V and 3 bases at J; junction bases unmatched: 10. Germline-derived CDR1 and CDR2 are LNHDA and SQIVND (reference sequence). Sample time point: week 47, end of study. In the vaccine, a single dose held 300 ug of the mutant IDH1 20-mer peptide, along with topical imiquimod. The sample originates from a study of a mutant IDH1 vaccine in newly diagnosed glioma. The table came from immunoSEQ multiplex PCR; TCRdb's copy has only in-frame clones and leaves some out. Among fewer than 35,000 clones listed, 65% to 85% were seen once.

The chain couples TRBV19 to TRBJ2-7; TRBD1 agrees at 7 bases. This TCR came from a man in his thirties or forties with glioma. The material sequenced was PBMCs, taken from a glioma patient whose treatment included an IDH1 peptide vaccine. CDR3 in DNA: TGTGCCAGTAGTTTCGGACAGGTCCCCAACTACGAGCAGTACTTC. Protein: CASSFGQVPNYEQYF.